These 21 T cell receptor beta chains share one sample of origin, sequenced in a study of T cells in Graves' hyperthyroidism and ophthalmopathy. Researchers took RNA transcripts and amplified the TCR beta CDR3 regions from them. Primed by the HTBI set, a first-round RT-PCR was run on the TCR CDR3. TCRdb recomputed calls from the multiplex PCR reads with MiXCR, one row per CDR3 protein. The data show more than 500,000 distinct CDR3 sequences, 12% to 15% seen once. The sample taken for sequencing was blood. The receptors stem from a woman in her 40s with Graves' hyperthyroidism.

This clonotype was observed at least ten times. The V call is TRBV6-2 or TRBV6-3, the J call TRBJ2-7; 9 positions agree with TRBD1. V trimming: 2 bases; J trimming: 2 bases; junction bases outside the gene matches: 10. The germline CDR1 and CDR2 sequences are MNHEY and SVGEGT. The CDR3 extends over 17 amino acids. DNA for the CDR3: TGTGCCAGCAGTTACAGTCTTATCCGGGACAGGGCCTACGAGCAGTACTTC. Translated: CASSYSLIRDRAYEQYF.

This clonotype appeared many times. V is TRBV7-3 and J is TRBJ2-3, with 8 bases fitting TRBD1. The V gene's germline CDR1 is SGHTA and CDR2 FQGTGA. The CDR3 is made up of 14 amino acids. V trimming: 5 bases; J trimming: 2 bases; junction bases outside the gene matches: 3. The CDR3 DNA sequence: TGTGCCAGCAGCCTGGACAGGGTCACAGATACGCAGTATTTT. Its translation is CASSLDRVTDTQYF.

This clonotype was counted ten times or more. J is TRBJ2-7 and V is TRBV6-1; D could derive from TRBD1 or TRBD2 (5 bases each). Germline assignment: CDR1 MNHNS and CDR2 SASEGT. Trimming stripped 5 bases from V and 5 bases from J, with 22 bases between. The CDR3 consists of 16 residues. The CDR3 here is CASSFRPGHPGHEQYF. The CDR3 region has the DNA TGTGCCAGCAGTTTCCGGCCCGGACACCCGGGGCACGAGCAGTACTTC.

Many counts were recorded for this clonotype. The chain combines TRBV12-3 or TRBV12-4 with TRBJ1-1; the D gene is possibly TRBD1 (5 bases). The CDR3 contains 11 residues. With 8 bases removed from V and 5 bases from J, the gap between germline ends came to 9 bases. The CDR3 DNA reads TGTGCCAGCGCCGGGGGAACTGAAGCTTTCTTT. This codes for CASAGGTEAFF.

This clonotype was recorded at least ten times. V and J are TRBV28 and TRBJ1-2; 9 bases line up with TRBD1. With V trimmed by 6 bases and J by 7 bases, 6 bases remained unmatched. There are 13 residues in the CDR3. Germline-derived CDR1 and CDR2 are MDHEN and SYDVKM. The CDR3 loop reads CASSTGGVPGYTF. The CDR3 bases are TGTGCCAGCAGCACAGGGGGCGTCCCTGGCTACACCTTC.

Ten or more counts support this clonotype. The V call is TRBV2, the J call TRBJ1-4; D unclear. The CDR3 extends over 14 amino acids. Germline-derived CDR1 and CDR2 are SNHLY and FYNNEI. Trimming removed 1 base from V and 7 bases from J, with 10 bases in between. This CDR3 reads CASSEGGGGEKLFF. The DNA for the CDR3 is TGTGCCAGCAGTGAAGGGGGAGGTGGTGAAAAACTGTTTTTT.

The rearrangement links TRBV13 to TRBJ1-5; 9 nucleotides align to TRBD1. Trimming at V came to 2 bases and at J to 4 bases, leaving 3 bases not matched to a gene. Germline CDR1 and CDR2: PRHDT and FYEKMQ (reference sequence). The CDR3 length is 15 residues. DNA of the CDR3: TGTGCCAGCAGCTTAAGACAGGGGGAAAATCAGCCCCAGCATTTT. Amino acid sequence: CASSLRQGENQPQHF.

The chain couples TRBV18 to TRBJ2-7; no clear D gene. Trimming took off 0 bases at V and 7 bases at J, with 10 bases between the two ends. Germline V CDR1 and CDR2: KGHSH, LQKENI. This CDR3 region has 13 residues. The CDR3: CASSPPHLGEQYF. CDR3 nucleotides: TGTGCCAGCTCACCACCCCATCTTGGGGAGCAGTACTTC. Together with reference TRBV18 and TRBJ2-7, the CDR3 gives the full variable domain: NAGVMQNPRHLVRRRGQEARLRCSPMKGHSHVYWYRQLPEEGLKFMVYLQKENIIDESGMPKERFSAEFPKEGPSILRIQQVVRGDSAAYFCASSPPHLGEQYFGPGTRLTVT.

This clonotype was detected a few times. The V gene is TRBV4-1, the J gene TRBJ2-3; TRBD1 agrees at 10 bases. The CDR3 loop spans 16 amino acids. V trimming: 3 bases; J trimming: 0 bases; junction bases outside the gene matches: 3. Germline V lookup: CDR1 MGHRA, CDR2 YSYEKL. DNA for the CDR3: TGCGCCAGCAGCCAGCGACAGGGGGCAAGCACAGATACGCAGTATTTT. It specifies CASSQRQGASTDTQYF.

This clonotype was seen repeatedly, ten times or more. This chain uses TRBV7-2 with TRBJ1-2; TRBD1 agrees at 7 bases. Germline values: CDR1 SGHTA, CDR2 FQGNSA. This CDR3 has 14 residues. J lost 6 bases, V lost 5 bases, and 9 bases had no gene match. The CDR3, as DNA: TGTGCCAGCAGCCCCCGGACAGGTTTTGATGGCTACACCTTC. This codes for CASSPRTGFDGYTF.

Turning to this clonotype: This may arise from a read error, as a much more abundant clone is one base away. This rearrangement joins TRBV20-1 to TRBJ2-7; no firm D call. Germline V lookup: CDR1 DFQATT, CDR2 SNEGSKA (reference sequence). The CDR3 totals 12 residues. Trimming pared 5 bases from V and 6 bases from J, leaving 14 bases between. The CDR3 DNA is TGCAGTGCTGTGAGTGCCTTCGGCGAGCAGTACTTC. Translating gives CSAVSAFGEQYF.

There are a few counts of this clonotype. V and J are TRBV6-1 and TRBJ1-6; D not certain. The CDR3 is 16 amino acids. The V gene lost 5 bases and the J gene lost 1 base, with 12 bases spanning the gap. The germline gives CDR1 MNHNS, CDR2 SASEGT. For the CDR3, the DNA is TGTGCCAGCAGTCCCAACCTAGCTTCCTATAATTCACCCCTCCACTTT. Translating gives CASSPNLASYNSPLHF.

This clonotype was seen at least ten times. The V gene is TRBV18, the J gene TRBJ2-7; D is perhaps TRBD2 (5 bases). V lost 2 bases and J lost 7, with 15 bases in between. There are 14 residues in the CDR3. Per the germline V gene, CDR1 is KGHSH and CDR2 is LQKENI. The CDR3 spells CASSPVEGRSEQYF. The DNA of the CDR3 is TGTGCCAGCTCACCAGTTGAGGGCAGATCAGAGCAGTACTTC. The variable domain in full, completed from reference TRBV18 and TRBJ2-7, reads NAGVMQNPRHLVRRRGQEARLRCSPMKGHSHVYWYRQLPEEGLKFMVYLQKENIIDESGMPKERFSAEFPKEGPSILRIQQVVRGDSAAYFCASSPVEGRSEQYFGPGTRLTVT.

The sample holds many counts of this clonotype. The V and J genes are TRBV27 and TRBJ2-3; 10 bases align to TRBD2. This CDR3 is 16 amino acids long. The junction had 9 bases not matched to a gene; V was cut back by 6 bases and J by 3 bases. The V gene's germline CDR1 is MNHEY and CDR2 SMNVEV (reference sequence). CDR3 amino acids: CASSPGGTSVTDTQYF. In DNA, the CDR3 is TGTGCCAGCAGCCCGGGCGGGACTAGCGTAACAGATACGCAGTATTTT.

This clonotype has only a few counts. The chain couples TRBV6-1 to TRBJ1-1; D is uncertain. The CDR3 runs 12 residues. The V gene lost 6 bases and the J gene lost 1 base, with 6 bases spanning the gap. CDR1 is MNHNS and CDR2 is SASEGT in the germline V gene. The DNA of the CDR3 is TGTGCCAGCAGGGCGGGGAACACTGAAGCTTTCTTT. It translates to CASRAGNTEAFF.

This clonotype was counted ten times or more. The V call is TRBV15, the J call TRBJ2-1; no clear D. This CDR3 has 14 residues. Germline V gene data show CDR1 as LNHNV and CDR2 as YYDKDF (reference sequence). Between the trimmed V and J ends, which lost 1 base and 5 bases, there was a span of 9 bases. CDR3 residues: CATSRVGLHNEQFF. The DNA for the CDR3 is TGTGCCACCAGCAGAGTCGGCTTACACAATGAGCAGTTCTTC.

Points on this clonotype: A much larger clone sits a single nucleotide away, making a read error possible. The chain couples TRBV18 to TRBJ1-1; possible D gene TRBD1, 6 bases. Germline V gene sequence: CDR1 KGHSH, CDR2 LQKENI. The CDR3 totals 16 residues. The CDR3 nucleotides read TGTGCCAGCTCACCACAGTGGGGACACAAGAACACTGAAGCTCTCTTT. Amino acid sequence: CASSPQWGHKNTEALF.

Only a few counts were recorded for this clonotype. CDR3 region: CAYGEGNSGKWEETQYF. The CDR3 DNA sequence: TGTGCCTATGGAGAAGGAAATAGCGGGAAATGGGAAGAGACCCAGTACTTC. This chain uses TRBV30 with TRBJ2-5, with 8 positions matching TRBD2. In germline, CDR1 is GTSNPN, CDR2 SVGIG (reference sequence). V dropped 7 bases and J dropped 3; count of bases not matched to a gene: 19. The CDR3 spans 17 residues.

The sample holds a few counts of this clonotype. The chain employs TRBV27 and TRBJ2-2, with 11 bases aligning to TRBD2. CDR3 length equals 13 residues. CDR1 MNHEY and CDR2 SMNVEV come from the germline V gene (reference sequence). The V gene end was trimmed by 4 bases and the J gene end by 13 bases; junction bases not matched to a gene: 5. CDR3 in DNA: TGTGCCAGCAGTTCGACTAGCGGGAAGGGGCTGTTTTTT. Translation gives CASSSTSGKGLFF.

This clonotype was seen ten or more times. The chain links TRBV28 to TRBJ1-2, with 8 positions matching TRBD1. CDR1 and CDR2 from the germline V gene are MDHEN and SYDVKM. This CDR3 is 13 amino acids long. Trimming at V came to 9 bases and at J to 0 bases, leaving 3 bases not matched to a gene. The CDR3 reads CASRTGTNYGYTF. CDR3 DNA sequence: TGTGCCAGTCGGACAGGGACTAACTATGGCTACACCTTC.

This clonotype was recorded at least ten times. The chain has TRBV7-9 and TRBJ2-1, with D unclear. Germline loops: CDR1 SEHNR, CDR2 FQNEAQ (reference sequence). V lost 5 bases and J lost 9, with 8 bases in between. The CDR3 has 11 amino acids. The CDR3 spells CASSPLFEQFF. The CDR3 DNA reads TGTGCCAGCAGCCCCCTTTTTGAGCAGTTCTTC.